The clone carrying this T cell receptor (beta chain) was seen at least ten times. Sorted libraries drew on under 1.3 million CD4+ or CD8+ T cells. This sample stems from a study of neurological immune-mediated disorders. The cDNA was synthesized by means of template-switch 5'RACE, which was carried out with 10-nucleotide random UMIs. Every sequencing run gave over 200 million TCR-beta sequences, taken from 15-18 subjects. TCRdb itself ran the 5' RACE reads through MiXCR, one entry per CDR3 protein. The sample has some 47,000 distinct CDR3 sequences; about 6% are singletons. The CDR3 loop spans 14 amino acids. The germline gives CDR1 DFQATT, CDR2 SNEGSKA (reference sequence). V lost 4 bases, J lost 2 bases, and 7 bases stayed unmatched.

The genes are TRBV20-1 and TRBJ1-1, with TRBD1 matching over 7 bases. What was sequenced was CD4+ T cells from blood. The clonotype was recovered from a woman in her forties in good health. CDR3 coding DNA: TGCAGTGCTACCACCGACAGGGAAAACACTGAAGCTTTCTTT. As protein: CSATTDRENTEAFF.